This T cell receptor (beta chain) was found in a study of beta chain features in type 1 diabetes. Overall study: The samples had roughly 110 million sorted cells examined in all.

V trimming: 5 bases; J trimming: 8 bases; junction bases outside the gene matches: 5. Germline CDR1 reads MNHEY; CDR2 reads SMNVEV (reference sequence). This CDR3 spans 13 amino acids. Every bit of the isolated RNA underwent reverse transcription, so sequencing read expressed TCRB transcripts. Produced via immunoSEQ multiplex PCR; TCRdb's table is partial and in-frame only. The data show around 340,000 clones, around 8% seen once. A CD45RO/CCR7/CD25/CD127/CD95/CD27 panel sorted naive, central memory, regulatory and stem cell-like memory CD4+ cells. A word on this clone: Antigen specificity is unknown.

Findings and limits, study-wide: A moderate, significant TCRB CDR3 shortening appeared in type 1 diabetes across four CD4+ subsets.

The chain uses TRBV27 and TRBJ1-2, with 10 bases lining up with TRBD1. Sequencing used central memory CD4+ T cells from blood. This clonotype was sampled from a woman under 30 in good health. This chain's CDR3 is CASSLGQGRGYTF. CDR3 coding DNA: TGTGCCAGCAGTCTGGGACAGGGGAGAGGCTACACCTTC.